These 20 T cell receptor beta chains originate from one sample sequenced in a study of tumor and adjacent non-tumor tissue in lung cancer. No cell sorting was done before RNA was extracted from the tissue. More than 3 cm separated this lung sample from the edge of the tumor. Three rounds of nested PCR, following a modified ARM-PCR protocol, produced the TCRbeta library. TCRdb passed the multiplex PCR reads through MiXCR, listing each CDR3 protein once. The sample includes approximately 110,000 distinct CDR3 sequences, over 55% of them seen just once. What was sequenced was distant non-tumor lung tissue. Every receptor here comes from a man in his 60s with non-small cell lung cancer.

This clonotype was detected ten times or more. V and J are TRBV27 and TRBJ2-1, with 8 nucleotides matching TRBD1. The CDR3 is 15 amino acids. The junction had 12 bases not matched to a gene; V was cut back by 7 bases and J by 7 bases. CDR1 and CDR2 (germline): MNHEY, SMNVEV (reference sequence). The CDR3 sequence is CASTLVAGGLNEQFF. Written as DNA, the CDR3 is TGTGCCAGCACCTTAGTTGCAGGGGGCCTTAATGAGCAGTTCTTC.

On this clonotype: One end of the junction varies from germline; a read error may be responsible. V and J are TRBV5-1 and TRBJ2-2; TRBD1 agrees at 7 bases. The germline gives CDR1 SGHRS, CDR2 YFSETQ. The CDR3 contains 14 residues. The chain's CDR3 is CASIGTANTGELLF. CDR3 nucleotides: TGCGCCAGCATCGGGACAGCAAACACCGGGGAGCTGTTATTT.

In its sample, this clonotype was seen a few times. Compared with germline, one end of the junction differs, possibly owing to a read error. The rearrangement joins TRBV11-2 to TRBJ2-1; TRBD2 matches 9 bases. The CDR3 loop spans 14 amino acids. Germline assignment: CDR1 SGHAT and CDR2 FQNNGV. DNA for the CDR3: TGTGCCAGCGCCGGGACTAGCTGGAGAAATGAGCAGCTCTTC. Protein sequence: CASAGTSWRNEQLF.

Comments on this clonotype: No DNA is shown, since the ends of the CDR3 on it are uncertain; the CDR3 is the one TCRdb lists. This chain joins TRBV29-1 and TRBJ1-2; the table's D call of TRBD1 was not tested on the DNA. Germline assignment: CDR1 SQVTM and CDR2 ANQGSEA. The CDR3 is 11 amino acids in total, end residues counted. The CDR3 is CGVGEGAGYSF.

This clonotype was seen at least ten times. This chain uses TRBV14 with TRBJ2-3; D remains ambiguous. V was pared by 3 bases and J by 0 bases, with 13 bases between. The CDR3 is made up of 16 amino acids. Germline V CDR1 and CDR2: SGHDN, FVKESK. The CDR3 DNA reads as TGTGCCAGCAGCCAGGAGACTCTCGTCAGCACAGATACGCAGTATTTT. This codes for CASSQETLVSTDTQYF.

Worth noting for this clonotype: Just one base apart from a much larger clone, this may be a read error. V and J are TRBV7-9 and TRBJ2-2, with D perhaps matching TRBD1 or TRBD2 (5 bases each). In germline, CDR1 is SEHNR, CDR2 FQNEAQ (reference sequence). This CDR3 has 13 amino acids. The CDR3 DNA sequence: TGTGCCAGCCCCGGGACGGCGGCCGGGGAGCTGCTTTTT. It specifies CASPGTAAGELLF.

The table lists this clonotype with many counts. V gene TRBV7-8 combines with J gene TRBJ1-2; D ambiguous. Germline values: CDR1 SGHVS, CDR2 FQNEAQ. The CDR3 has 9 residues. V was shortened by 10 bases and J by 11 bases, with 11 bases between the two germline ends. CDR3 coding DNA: TGTGCCACCCGAGACCTGTACACCTTC. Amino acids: CATRDLYTF.

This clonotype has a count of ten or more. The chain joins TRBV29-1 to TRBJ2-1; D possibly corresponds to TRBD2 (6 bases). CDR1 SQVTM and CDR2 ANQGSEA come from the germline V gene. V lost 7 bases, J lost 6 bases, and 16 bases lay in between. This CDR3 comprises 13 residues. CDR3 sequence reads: CSAESGTVNEQFF. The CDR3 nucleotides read TGCAGCGCCGAATCCGGGACTGTCAATGAGCAGTTCTTC.

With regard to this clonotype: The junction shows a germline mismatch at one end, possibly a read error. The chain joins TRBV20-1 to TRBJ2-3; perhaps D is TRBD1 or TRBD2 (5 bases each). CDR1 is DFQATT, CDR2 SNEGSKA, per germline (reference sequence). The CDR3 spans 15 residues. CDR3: CSARAGTPFTDMQYF. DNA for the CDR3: TGCAGTGCTCGCGCCGGGACCCCTTTCACAGATATGCAGTATTTT.

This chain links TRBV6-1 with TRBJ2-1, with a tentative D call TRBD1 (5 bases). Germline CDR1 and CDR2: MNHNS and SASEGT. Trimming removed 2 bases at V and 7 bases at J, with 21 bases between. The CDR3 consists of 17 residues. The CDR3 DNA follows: TGTGCCAGCAGTGAAAGGGGTTGGGGATTTGCTTTGAATGAGCAGTTCTTC. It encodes CASSERGWGFALNEQFF.

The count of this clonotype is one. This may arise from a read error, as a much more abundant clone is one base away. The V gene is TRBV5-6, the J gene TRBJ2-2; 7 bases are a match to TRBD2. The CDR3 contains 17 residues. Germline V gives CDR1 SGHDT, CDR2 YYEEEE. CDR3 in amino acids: CASNLGGSALNTGELFF. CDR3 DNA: TGTGCCAGCAACTTGGGGGGGTCGGCCCTGAACACCGGGGAGCTGTTTTTT.

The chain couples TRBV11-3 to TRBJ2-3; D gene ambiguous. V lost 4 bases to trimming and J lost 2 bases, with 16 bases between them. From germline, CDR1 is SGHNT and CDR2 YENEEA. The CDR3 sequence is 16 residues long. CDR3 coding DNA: TGTGCCAGCAGCTCGGCCCCCCAGGATTTCACAGATACGCAGTATTTT. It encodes CASSSAPQDFTDTQYF.

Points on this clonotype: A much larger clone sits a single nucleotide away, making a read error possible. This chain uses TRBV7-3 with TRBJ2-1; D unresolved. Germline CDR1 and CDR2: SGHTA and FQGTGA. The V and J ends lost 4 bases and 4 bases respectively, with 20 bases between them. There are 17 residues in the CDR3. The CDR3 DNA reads TGTGCCAGCAGCTACCTTCCCGCGGAACAGCTATACAATGAGCAGTTCTTC. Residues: CASSYLPAEQLYNEQFF.

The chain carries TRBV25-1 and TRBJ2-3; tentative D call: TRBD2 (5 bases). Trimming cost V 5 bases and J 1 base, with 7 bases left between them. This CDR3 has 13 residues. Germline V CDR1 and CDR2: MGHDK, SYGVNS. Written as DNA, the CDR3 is TGTGCCAGCAGTTGGACTGGCACAGATACGCAGTATTTT. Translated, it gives CASSWTGTDTQYF.

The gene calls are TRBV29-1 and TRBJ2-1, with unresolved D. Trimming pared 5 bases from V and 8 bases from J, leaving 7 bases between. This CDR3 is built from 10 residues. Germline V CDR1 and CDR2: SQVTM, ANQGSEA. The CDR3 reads CSVSYDEQFF. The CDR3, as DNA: TGCAGCGTTTCTTATGATGAGCAGTTCTTC.

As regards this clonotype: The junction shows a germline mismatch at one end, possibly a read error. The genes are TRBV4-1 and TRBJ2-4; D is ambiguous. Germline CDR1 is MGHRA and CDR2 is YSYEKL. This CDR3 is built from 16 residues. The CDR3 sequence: CASSQEPLRLLNIQYF. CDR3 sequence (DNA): TGTGCCAGCAGCCAAGAGCCTCTGAGACTCTTAAACATTCAGTACTTC.

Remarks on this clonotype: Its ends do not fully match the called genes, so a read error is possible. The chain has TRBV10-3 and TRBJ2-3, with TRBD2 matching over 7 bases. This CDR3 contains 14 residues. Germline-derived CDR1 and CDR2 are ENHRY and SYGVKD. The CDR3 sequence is CVIKFTSDTGTQYF. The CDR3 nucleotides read TGTGTCATCAAGTTTACTAGCGACACAGGTACGCAGTATTTT.

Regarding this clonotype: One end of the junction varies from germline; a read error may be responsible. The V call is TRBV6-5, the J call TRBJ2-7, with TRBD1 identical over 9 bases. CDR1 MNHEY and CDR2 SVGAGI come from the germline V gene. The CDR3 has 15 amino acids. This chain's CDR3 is CANSSKRDRAYEQYF. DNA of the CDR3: TGTGCCAACAGCTCCAAACGGGACAGGGCCTACGAGCAATACTTC.

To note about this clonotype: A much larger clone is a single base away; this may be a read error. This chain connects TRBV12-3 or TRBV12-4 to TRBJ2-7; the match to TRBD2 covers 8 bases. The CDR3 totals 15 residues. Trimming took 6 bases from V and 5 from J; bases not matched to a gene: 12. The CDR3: CASRKGPAGENEQYF. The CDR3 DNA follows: TGTGCCAGCAGGAAGGGACCAGCGGGAGAAAACGAGCAGTACTTC.

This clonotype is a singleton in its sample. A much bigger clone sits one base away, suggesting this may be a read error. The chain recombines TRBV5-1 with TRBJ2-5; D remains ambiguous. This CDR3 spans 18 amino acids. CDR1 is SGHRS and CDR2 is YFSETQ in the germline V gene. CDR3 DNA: TGCGCCAGCAGCTTTTTTGGGATTACTGTAGCCAATCAAGAGGCCCAGTACTTC. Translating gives CASSFFGITVANQEAQYF.